Listed below are T cell receptor beta chains from one sample, sequenced in a study of response to subunit inactivated influenza vaccine. MiXCR, applied by TCRdb to the RT-PCR reads, yields one record per CDR3 protein. The repertoire holds some 540,000 distinct CDR3 sequences, with under 30% as singletons. This sample also appeared in a second study, on T cells expressing NK-cell markers.

The starting material was CD4+ T cells sorted from PBMCs, obtained approximately 12 days after vaccination. These receptor sequences come from a man between 45 and 60 years old who received an inactivated influenza vaccine. Each CDR3 is given with its conserved first and last residue. A D gene is named only where the DNA matches it firmly. Size values are once, few and many counts, or a class for expanded clones, and some rows have none.

TRBJ1-3 - TRBV9 17 - CASSHPRRGGVGNTIYF TGTGCCAGCAGTCATCCAAGACGGGGAGGGGTCGGAAACACCATATATTTT
TRBJ2-4 few TRBV25-1 12 - CASSLNVDIQYF TGTGCCAGCAGTCTTAACGTAGACATTCAGTACTTC
TRBJ1-1 few TRBV6-1 15 - CASEDPGGLNTEAFF TGTGCCAGCGAGGACCCCGGGGGGCTGAACACTGAAGCTTTCTTT
TRBJ2-5 few TRBV20-1 12 - CSAPGLGETQYF TGCAGTGCCCCCGGGTTGGGCGAGACCCAGTACTTC
TRBJ2-6 - TRBV21-1 21 - CASEKWGVTRNPFSGANVLTF TGTGCCAGCGAGAAATGGGGGGTTACCAGGAACCCCTTCTCTGGGGCCAACGTCCTGACTTTC
TRBJ2-5 - TRBV30 14 TRBD1 CAWSEGGWTETQYF TGTGCCTGGAGTGAAGGGGGCTGGACAGAGACCCAGTACTTC
TRBJ2-7 - TRBV7-2 13 TRBD2 CASSRSGSYEQYF TGTGCCAGCAGCCGCAGCGGGAGCTACGAGCAGTACTTC
TRBJ2-3 - TRBV6-2/TRBV6-3 16 - CASSYLAGTITDTQYF TGTGCCAGCAGTTACTTAGCCGGGACAATTACAGATACGCAGTATTTT
TRBJ2-1 few TRBV6-2/TRBV6-3 13 - CASSNSGYNEQFF TGTGCCAGCAGCAACAGCGGCTACAATGAGCAGTTCTTC
TRBJ2-1 few TRBV6-2/TRBV6-3 14 - CASGRAGQYNEQFF TGTGCCAGCGGAAGGGCCGGACAGTACAATGAGCAGTTCTTC
TRBJ2-1 few TRBV7-9 15 - CASSYLSGGYNEQFF TGTGCCAGCAGCTACCTTAGCGGTGGCTACAATGAGCAGTTCTTC
TRBJ2-2 - TRBV6-2/TRBV6-3 19 TRBD2 CASRPGGLAGGSNTGELFF TGTGCCAGCAGACCCGGAGGACTAGCGGGGGGGTCGAACACCGGGGAGCTGTTTTTT
TRBJ2-5 - TRBV14 17 TRBD2 CASSQRGRLAGAETQYF TGTGCCAGCAGCCAACGGGGAAGACTAGCGGGGGCAGAGACCCAGTACTTC
TRBJ2-3 - TRBV2 12 TRBD2 CASSGEGINPYF TGTGCCAGCAGCGGGGAGGGAATTAACCCCTATTTT
TRBJ1-3 - TRBV3-1 17 - CASSQGGTGARGNTIYF TGTGCCAGCAGCCAAGGAGGGACGGGGGCGAGAGGAAACACCATATATTTT
TRBJ1-1 few TRBV3-1 14 - CASSRGTGPTEAFF TGTGCCAGCAGCCGCGGGACGGGGCCCACTGAAGCTTTCTTT
TRBJ2-2 few TRBV12-3/TRBV12-4 15 TRBD1 CASSRNRGNTGELFF TGTGCCAGCAGCCGCAACAGGGGCAACACCGGGGAGCTGTTTTTT
TRBJ2-5 - TRBV20-1 16 TRBD2 CSARVLAGWALETQYF TGCAGTGCTAGAGTCCTAGCGGGGTGGGCCTTAGAGACCCAGTACTTC
TRBJ2-3 - TRBV7-2 14 TRBD2 CAGSLLAGADTQYF TGTGCCGGCAGCCTACTAGCGGGAGCGGATACGCAGTATTTT
TRBJ2-7 - TRBV20-1 13 TRBD2 CSARLAGGREQYF TGCAGTGCTAGACTAGCGGGAGGACGCGAGCAGTACTTC